What follows is one TCR beta chain and its context. What it binds is not known. The sample is drawn from a study of CD8+ T cells in alopecia areata. Looking at the study overall: Treated patients took oral tofacitinib at 5 to 10 mg twice daily. The SALT score measured affected scalp surface percentage in treated patients.

RNA extraction and reverse transcription yielded cDNA as sequencing template. Profiling relied on immunoSEQ multiplex PCR, and the TCRdb table lists in-frame clones only, not all of them. The repertoire holds around 200,000 clones, around 66% seen once, with about 4.2% in the top ten. Broader study findings: Affected lesional scalp, above all in alopecia totalis/universalis, was more clonal than normal scalp.

The CDR3 extends over 12 amino acids. In germline, CDR1 is SGHAT, CDR2 FQNNGV. Trimming pared 5 bases from V and 8 bases from J, leaving 10 bases between. Regarding treatment: oral pan-JAK inhibitor, 5-10 mg twice daily. This chain links TRBV11-2 with TRBJ2-4; D could derive from TRBD1 or TRBD2 (6 bases each). This sample comprised CD4+ T cells sorted from blood, obtained at week 4, from a patient treated with tofacitinib. This clonotype originated in a human donor with alopecia areata. CDR3 bases: TGTGCCAGCAGCCTAGGGGGGCACATTCAGTACTTC. Amino acid sequence: CASSLGGHIQYF. The full variable domain, its missing parts supplied by reference TRBV11-2 and TRBJ2-4, is EAGVAQSPRYKIIEKRQSVAFWCNPISGHATLYWYQQILGQGPKLLIQFQNNGVVDDSQLPKDRFSAERLKGVDSTLKIQPAKLEDSAVYLCASSLGGHIQYFGAGTRLSVL.